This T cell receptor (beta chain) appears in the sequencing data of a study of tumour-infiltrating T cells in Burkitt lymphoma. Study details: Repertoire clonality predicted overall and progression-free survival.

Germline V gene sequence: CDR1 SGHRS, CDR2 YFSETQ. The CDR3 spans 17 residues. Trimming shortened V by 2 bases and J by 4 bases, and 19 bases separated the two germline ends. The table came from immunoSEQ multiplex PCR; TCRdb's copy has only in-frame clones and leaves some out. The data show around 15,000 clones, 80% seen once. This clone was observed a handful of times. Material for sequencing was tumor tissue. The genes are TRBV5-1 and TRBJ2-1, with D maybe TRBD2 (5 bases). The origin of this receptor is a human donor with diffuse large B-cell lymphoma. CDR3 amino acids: CASSFGGSGSVYNEQFF. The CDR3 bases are TGCGCCAGCAGCTTTGGAGGATCCGGGTCCGTTTACAATGAGCAGTTCTTC.